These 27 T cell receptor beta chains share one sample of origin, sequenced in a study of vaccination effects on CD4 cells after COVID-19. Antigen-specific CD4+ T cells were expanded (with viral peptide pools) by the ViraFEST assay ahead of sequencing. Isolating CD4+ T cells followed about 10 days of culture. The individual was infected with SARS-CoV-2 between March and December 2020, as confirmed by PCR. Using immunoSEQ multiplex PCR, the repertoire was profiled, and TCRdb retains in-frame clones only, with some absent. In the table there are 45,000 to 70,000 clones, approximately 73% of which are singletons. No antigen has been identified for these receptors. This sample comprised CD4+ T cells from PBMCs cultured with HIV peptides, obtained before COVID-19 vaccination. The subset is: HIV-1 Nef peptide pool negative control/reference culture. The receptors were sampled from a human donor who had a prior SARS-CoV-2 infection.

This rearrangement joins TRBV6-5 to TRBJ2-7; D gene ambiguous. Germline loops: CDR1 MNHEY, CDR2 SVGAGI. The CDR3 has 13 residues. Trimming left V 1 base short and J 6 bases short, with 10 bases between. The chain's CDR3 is CASSYFGSGEQYF. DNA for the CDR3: TGTGCCAGCAGTTACTTCGGATCGGGCGAGCAGTACTTC.

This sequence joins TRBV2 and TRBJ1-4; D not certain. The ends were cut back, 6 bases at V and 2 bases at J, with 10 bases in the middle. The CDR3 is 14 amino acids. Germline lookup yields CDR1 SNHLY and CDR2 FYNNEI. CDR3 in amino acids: CASSASRTNEKLFF. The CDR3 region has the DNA TGTGCCAGCAGCGCCAGTCGCACTAATGAAAAACTGTTTTTT.

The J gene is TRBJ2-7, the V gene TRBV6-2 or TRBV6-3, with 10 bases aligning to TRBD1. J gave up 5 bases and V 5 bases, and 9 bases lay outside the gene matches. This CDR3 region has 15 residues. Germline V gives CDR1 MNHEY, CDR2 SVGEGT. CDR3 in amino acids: CASSHPTGGLNEQYF. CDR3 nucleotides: TGTGCCAGCAGTCACCCGACAGGGGGCTTAAACGAGCAGTACTTC.

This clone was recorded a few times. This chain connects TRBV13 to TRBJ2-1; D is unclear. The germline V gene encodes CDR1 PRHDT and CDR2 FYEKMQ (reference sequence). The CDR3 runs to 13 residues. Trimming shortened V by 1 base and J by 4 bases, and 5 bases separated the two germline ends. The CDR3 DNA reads TGTGCCAGCAGCTTAGCTTATTACAATGAGCAGTTCTTC. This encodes CASSLAYYNEQFF.

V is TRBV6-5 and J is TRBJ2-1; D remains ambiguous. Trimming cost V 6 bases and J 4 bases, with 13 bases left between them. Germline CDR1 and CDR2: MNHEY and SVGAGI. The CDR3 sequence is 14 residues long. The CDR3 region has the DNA TGTGCCAGCAGACCCCGGGTGCGGTACAATGAGCAGTTCTTC. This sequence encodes CASRPRVRYNEQFF.

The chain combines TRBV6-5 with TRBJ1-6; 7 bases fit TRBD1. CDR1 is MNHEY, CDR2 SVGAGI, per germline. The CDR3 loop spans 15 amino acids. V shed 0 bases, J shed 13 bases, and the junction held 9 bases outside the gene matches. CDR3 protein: CASSYSGTAYNPLHF. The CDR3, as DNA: TGTGCCAGCAGTTACTCCGGGACAGCCTACAATCCCCTCCACTTT.

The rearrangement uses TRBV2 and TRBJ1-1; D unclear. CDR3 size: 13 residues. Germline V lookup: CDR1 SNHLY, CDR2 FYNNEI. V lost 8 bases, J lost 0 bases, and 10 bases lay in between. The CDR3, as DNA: TGTGCCAGCGCTGTAGAGTTGAACACTGAAGCTTTCTTT. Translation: CASAVELNTEAFF.

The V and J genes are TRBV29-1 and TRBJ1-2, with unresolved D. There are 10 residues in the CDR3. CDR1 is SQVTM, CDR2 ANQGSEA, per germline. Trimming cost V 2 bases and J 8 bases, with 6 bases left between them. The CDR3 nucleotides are TGCAGCGTTGAATTTGGAGGCTACACCTTC. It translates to CSVEFGGYTF.

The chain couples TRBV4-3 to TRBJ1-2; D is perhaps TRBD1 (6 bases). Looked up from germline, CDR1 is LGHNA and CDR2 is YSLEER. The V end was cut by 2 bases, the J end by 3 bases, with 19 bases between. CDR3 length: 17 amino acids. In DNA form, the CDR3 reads TGCGCCAGCAGCCAACTTACCGTCAGGGAGGGGGACTATGGCTACACCTTC. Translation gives CASSQLTVREGDYGYTF.

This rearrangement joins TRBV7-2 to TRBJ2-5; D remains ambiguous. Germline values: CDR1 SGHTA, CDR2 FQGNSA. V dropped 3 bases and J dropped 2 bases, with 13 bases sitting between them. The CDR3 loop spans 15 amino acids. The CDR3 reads CASSFNSALQETQYF. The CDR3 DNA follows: TGTGCCAGCAGCTTTAACTCCGCACTACAAGAGACCCAGTACTTC.

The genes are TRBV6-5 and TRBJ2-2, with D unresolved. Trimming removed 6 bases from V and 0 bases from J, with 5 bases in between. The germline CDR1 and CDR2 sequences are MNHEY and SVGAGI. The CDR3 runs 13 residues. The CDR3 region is CASRGPNTGELFF. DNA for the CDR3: TGTGCCAGCAGGGGCCCGAACACCGGGGAGCTGTTTTTT.

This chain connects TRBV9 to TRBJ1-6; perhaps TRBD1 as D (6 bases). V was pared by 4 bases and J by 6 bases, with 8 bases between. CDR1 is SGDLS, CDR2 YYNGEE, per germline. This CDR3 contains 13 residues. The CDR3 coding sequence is TGTGCCAGCAGCCCCAGGGGTAATTCACCCCTCCACTTT. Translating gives CASSPRGNSPLHF.

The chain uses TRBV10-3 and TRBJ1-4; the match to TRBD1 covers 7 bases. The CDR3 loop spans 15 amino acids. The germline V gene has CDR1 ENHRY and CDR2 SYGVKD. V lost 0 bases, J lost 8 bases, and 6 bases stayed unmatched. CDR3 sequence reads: CAISESVGGAEKLFF. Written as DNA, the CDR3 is TGTGCCATCAGTGAGTCGGTAGGGGGCGCGGAAAAACTGTTTTTT.

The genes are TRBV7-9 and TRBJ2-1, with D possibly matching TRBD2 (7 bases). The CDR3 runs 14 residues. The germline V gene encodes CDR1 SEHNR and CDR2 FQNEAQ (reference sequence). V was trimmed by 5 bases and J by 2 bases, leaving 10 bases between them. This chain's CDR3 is CASSGGAAYNEQFF. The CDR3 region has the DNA TGTGCCAGCAGCGGGGGGGCCGCCTACAATGAGCAGTTCTTC.

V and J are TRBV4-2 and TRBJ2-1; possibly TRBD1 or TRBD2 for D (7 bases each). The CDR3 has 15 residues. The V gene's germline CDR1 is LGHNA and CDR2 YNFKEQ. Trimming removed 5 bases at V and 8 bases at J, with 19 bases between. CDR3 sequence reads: CASSSAGQHVDEQFF. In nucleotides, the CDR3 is TGTGCCAGCAGCTCAGCGGGACAGCATGTAGATGAGCAGTTCTTC.

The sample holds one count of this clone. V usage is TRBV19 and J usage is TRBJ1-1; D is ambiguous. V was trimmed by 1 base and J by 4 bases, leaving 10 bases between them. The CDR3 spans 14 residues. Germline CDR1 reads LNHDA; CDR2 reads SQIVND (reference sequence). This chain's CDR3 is CASSIGMVGTEAFF. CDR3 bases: TGTGCCAGTAGTATAGGTATGGTTGGCACTGAAGCTTTCTTT.

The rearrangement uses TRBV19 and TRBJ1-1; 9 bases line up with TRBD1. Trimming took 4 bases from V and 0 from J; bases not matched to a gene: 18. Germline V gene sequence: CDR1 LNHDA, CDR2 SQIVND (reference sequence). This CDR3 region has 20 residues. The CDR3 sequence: CASSRIYTGTGWALNTEAFF. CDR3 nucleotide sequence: TGTGCCAGTAGTAGGATCTACACCGGGACAGGGTGGGCGCTGAACACTGAAGCTTTCTTT.

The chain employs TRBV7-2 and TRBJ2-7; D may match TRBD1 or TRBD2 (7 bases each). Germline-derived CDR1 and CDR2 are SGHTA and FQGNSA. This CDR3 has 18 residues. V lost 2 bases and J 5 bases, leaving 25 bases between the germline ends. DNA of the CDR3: TGTGCCAGCAGCTTAAAATATCGGGTGGGTCAGGGGGGGGACGAGCAGTACTTC. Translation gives CASSLKYRVGQGGDEQYF.

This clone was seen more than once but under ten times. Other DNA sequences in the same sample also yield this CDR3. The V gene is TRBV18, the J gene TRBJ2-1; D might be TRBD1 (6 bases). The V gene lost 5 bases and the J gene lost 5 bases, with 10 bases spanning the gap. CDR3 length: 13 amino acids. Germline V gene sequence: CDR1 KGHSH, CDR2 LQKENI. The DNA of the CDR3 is TGTGCCAGCTCATCCGGGACAAACAATGAGCAGTTCTTC. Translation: CASSSGTNNEQFF. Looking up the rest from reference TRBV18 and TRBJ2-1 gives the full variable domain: NAGVMQNPRHLVRRRGQEARLRCSPMKGHSHVYWYRQLPEEGLKFMVYLQKENIIDESGMPKERFSAEFPKEGPSILRIQQVVRGDSAAYFCASSSGTNNEQFFGPGTRLTVL.

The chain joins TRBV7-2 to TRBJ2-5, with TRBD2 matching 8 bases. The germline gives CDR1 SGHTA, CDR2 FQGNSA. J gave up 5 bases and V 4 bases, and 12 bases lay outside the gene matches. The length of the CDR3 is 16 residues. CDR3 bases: TGTGCCAGCAGCTCCCCCCCGGGGGGGCCTGGGGAGACCCAGTACTTC. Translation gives CASSSPPGGPGETQYF. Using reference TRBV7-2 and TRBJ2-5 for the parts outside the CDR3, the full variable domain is GAGVSQSPSNKVTEKGKDVELRCDPISGHTALYWYRQSLGQGLEFLIYFQGNSAPDKSGLPSDRFSAERTGGSVSTLTIQRTQQEDSAVYLCASSSPPGGPGETQYFGPGTRLLVL.

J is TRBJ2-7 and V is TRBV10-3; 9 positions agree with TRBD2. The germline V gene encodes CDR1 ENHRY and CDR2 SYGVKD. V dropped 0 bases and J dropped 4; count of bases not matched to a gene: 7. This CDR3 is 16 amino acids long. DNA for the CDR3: TGTGCCATCAGTGAGTCACCTAGCGGGAATACTTACGAGCAGTACTTC. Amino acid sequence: CAISESPSGNTYEQYF.

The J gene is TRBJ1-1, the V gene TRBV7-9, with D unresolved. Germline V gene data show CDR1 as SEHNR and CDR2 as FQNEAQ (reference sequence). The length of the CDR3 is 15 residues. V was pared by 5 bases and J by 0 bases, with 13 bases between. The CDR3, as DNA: TGTGCCAGCAGCGGTTGGAGCAACATGAACACTGAAGCTTTCTTT. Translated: CASSGWSNMNTEAFF.

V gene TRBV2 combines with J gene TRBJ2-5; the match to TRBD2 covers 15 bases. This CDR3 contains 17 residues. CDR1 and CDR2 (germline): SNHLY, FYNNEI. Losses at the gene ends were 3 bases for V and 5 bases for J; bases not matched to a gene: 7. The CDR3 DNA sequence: TGTGCCAGCAGTGAGGGTGGACTAGCGGGGGGGTGGGAGACCCAGTACTTC. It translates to CASSEGGLAGGWETQYF.

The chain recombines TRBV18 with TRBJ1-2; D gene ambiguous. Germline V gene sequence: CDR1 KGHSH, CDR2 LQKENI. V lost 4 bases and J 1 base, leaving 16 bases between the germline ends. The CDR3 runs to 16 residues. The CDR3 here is CASSHLPPGNNYGYTF. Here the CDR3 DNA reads TGTGCCAGCTCACATCTGCCGCCGGGGAATAACTATGGCTACACCTTC.

CDR3 bases: TGTGCCAGCAGCTTGGGGGACAGGGTAGGGGAGCAGTACTTC. This translates into CASSLGDRVGEQYF. The chain couples TRBV5-6 to TRBJ2-7; 9 nucleotides match TRBD1. The CDR3 spans 14 residues. V lost 0 bases and J lost 7; bases outside the gene matches: 5. Germline values: CDR1 SGHDT, CDR2 YYEEEE.

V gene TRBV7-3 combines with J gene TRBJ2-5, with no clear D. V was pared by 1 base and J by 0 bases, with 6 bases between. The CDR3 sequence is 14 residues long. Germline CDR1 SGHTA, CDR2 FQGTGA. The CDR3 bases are TGTGCCAGCAGCTTAAACGCCTACCAAGAGACCCAGTACTTC. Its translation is CASSLNAYQETQYF.

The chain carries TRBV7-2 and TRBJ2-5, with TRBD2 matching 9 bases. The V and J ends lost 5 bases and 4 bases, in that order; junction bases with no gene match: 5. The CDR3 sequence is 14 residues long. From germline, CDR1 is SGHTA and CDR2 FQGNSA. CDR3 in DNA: TGTGCCAGCAGCAGGGGCGGGAGGGGAGAGACCCAGTACTTC. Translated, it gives CASSRGGRGETQYF.